The clone carrying this TCR beta chain is labeled medium-sized. Trimming took off 11 bases at V and 4 bases at J, with 14 bases between the two ends. This CDR3 spans 12 amino acids. Germline lookup yields CDR1 SGHTA and CDR2 FQGNSA. This sample stems from a study of spatial heterogeneity in lung cancer. The time point was: sample taken at primary tumor resection. Untreated early-stage non-small cell lung cancer patients, around 72 in total, were the donors. Tumor, nontumor lung or frozen PBMC supplied whole RNA that was sequenced unsorted. TCRdb re-called the 5' RACE reads with MiXCR, one entry per CDR3 protein. In the table there are some 5,400 distinct CDR3 sequences, about 3.9% of which are singletons.

This receptor was obtained from a male donor with early-stage non-small cell lung cancer. This rearrangement joins TRBV7-2 to TRBJ1-1, with D perhaps TRBD1 (6 bases). The specimen comprised normal lung tissue next to the tumor, sampled at surgery. CDR3 nucleotide sequence: TGTGCCGAGGGGGATCGGGGCACTGAAGCTTTCTTT. Its protein product is CAEGDRGTEAFF.